This passage covers 17 T cell receptor beta chains from one sample sequenced in a study of shared clonotypes between healthy human individuals. Sequencing used immunoSEQ multiplex PCR; TCRdb keeps in-frame clones, though not all of them. The sample has hundreds of thousands of clones; 90% to 95% are singletons. CD8 cells classed as naive were CD45RO-negative and positively selected for CCR7, excluding terminally differentiated effector memory CD45RA+ cells. Sequencing was done on a sample of naive CD8+ T cells sorted from blood. These receptors came from a woman between 25 and 40 years old in good health.

The chain has TRBV7-9 and TRBJ1-5; D is unclear. V was cut by 1 base and J by 4 bases, with 23 bases left in between. CDR3 size: 19 residues. The germline V gene encodes CDR1 SEHNR and CDR2 FQNEAQ (reference sequence). The CDR3 DNA reads as TGTGCCAGCAGCTTAGTAGGCGGTCCGAGGATAGAGACTAATCAGCCCCAGCATTTT. Its protein is CASSLVGGPRIETNQPQHF.

The count of this clone is one. The chain joins TRBV27 to TRBJ2-7, with 7 bases fitting TRBD1. V lost 0 bases to trimming and J lost 3 bases; unmatched junction nucleotides: 5. The CDR3 loop spans 15 amino acids. CDR1 and CDR2 (germline): MNHEY, SMNVEV (reference sequence). The CDR3 loop is CASSLSGGQYYEQYF. Written as DNA, the CDR3 is TGTGCCAGCAGTTTATCAGGGGGACAGTACTACGAGCAGTACTTC.

CDR3 sequence: CASSGQGETQYF. Written as DNA, the CDR3 is TGCGCCAGCAGTGGACAGGGAGAGACCCAGTACTTC. V is TRBV10-2 and J is TRBJ2-5; 7 bases agree with TRBD1. Germline CDR1 is WSHSY and CDR2 is SAAADI. The J segment lost 4 bases and the V segment lost 4 bases, leaving 0 bases of the junction unmatched. The CDR3 has 12 residues.

This clone was observed once. V and J are TRBV13 and TRBJ2-7; TRBD2 matches 12 bases. The CDR3 has 16 residues. J lost 5 bases, V lost 5 bases, and 10 bases had no gene match. The germline gives CDR1 PRHDT, CDR2 FYEKMQ (reference sequence). CDR3 protein: CASSQQPGLAGDEQYF. The CDR3 nucleotides are TGTGCCAGCAGCCAACAGCCGGGACTAGCGGGTGACGAGCAGTACTTC.

This clone was detected a few times. CDR3 DNA sequence: TGTGCCAGCAGTTTAAACGGCAATCAGCCCCAGCATTTT. Its translation: CASSLNGNQPQHF. The chain carries TRBV27 and TRBJ1-5; D unclear. The ends were cut back, 2 bases at V and 2 bases at J, with 4 bases in the middle. The CDR3 is made up of 13 amino acids. Germline V gene lookup returns CDR1 MNHEY and CDR2 SMNVEV (reference sequence).

The gene calls are TRBV19 and TRBJ1-2; weak D call: TRBD1 (6 bases). V lost 6 bases to trimming and J lost 7 bases, with 21 bases between them. This CDR3 is 15 amino acids long. Germline values: CDR1 LNHDA, CDR2 SQIVND (reference sequence). Written as DNA, the CDR3 is TGTGCCAGTAGGGAACCGGGACACGCAATGGGTGGCTACACCTTC. This sequence encodes CASREPGHAMGGYTF.

The chain employs TRBV11-2 and TRBJ2-1, with D unclear. Germline V gene data show CDR1 as SGHAT and CDR2 as FQNNGV. The length of the CDR3 is 14 residues. Deletions cut 0 bases from V and 4 bases from J, with 7 bases between. The CDR3 DNA is TGTGCCAGCAGCTTAGATCGAAGATACAATGAGCAGTTCTTC. It encodes CASSLDRRYNEQFF.

V gene TRBV27 combines with J gene TRBJ2-1; D is unclear. V was cut by 4 bases and J by 0 bases, with 7 bases left in between. The germline V gene has CDR1 MNHEY and CDR2 SMNVEV (reference sequence). There are 14 residues in the CDR3. CDR3 bases: TGTGCCAGCAGTTCACGCTTCTCCTACAATGAGCAGTTCTTC. Translating it yields CASSSRFSYNEQFF.

V gene TRBV27 combines with J gene TRBJ2-5, with 9 positions matching TRBD2. The CDR3 loop spans 15 amino acids. Germline V gene sequence: CDR1 MNHEY, CDR2 SMNVEV (reference sequence). Trimming cost V 4 bases and J 5 bases; bases outside gene matches: 8. CDR3 amino acids: CASSSRTAGGETQYF. The CDR3 DNA follows: TGTGCCAGCAGTTCGCGGACTGCGGGGGGGGAGACCCAGTACTTC.

This chain uses TRBV6-6 with TRBJ1-1; D gene ambiguous. V dropped 0 bases and J dropped 3 bases, with 11 bases sitting between them. CDR3 length: 15 residues. Germline V lookup: CDR1 MNHNY, CDR2 SVGAGI (reference sequence). The CDR3 region is CASSYSNSEDTEAFF. The DNA for the CDR3 is TGTGCCAGCAGTTACTCGAATAGCGAGGACACTGAAGCTTTCTTT.

This clone was found once. This chain uses TRBV5-3 with TRBJ1-4; no definite D call. TRBV5-3 is flagged as an ORF with uncertain function. This CDR3 region has 15 residues. The germline V and J ends were trimmed by 0 bases and 8 bases, with 14 bases remaining between them. Written as DNA, the CDR3 is TGTGCCAGAAGCTTGGTCGTGGCACGAAGGGAAAAACTGTTTTTT. Amino acid sequence: CARSLVVARREKLFF.

In DNA, the CDR3 is TGTGCCAGCAGTGATCTGGTGCAGGGGGCAAGGTATGGCTACACCTTC. Translated, it gives CASSDLVQGARYGYTF. The J gene is TRBJ1-2, the V gene TRBV2; TRBD1 matches 8 bases. From germline, CDR1 is SNHLY and CDR2 FYNNEI. Germline trimming cut 3 bases from V and 5 bases from J; bases unmatched to any gene: 11. This CDR3 spans 16 amino acids. Full variable domain (remainder filled in from reference TRBV2 and TRBJ1-2): EPEVTQTPSHQVTQMGQEVILRCVPISNHLYFYWYRQILGQKVEFLVSFYNNEISEKSEIFDDQFSVERPDGSNFTLKIRSTKLEDSAMYFCASSDLVQGARYGYTFGSGTRLTVV.

V is TRBV28 and J is TRBJ2-7; 13 bases match TRBD2. The length of the CDR3 is 16 residues. Germline CDR1 is MDHEN and CDR2 is SYDVKM. After removal of 4 bases from V and 2 bases from J, the junction contained 5 bases not matched to a gene. CDR3 sequence: CASSSVGLAGAYEQYF. CDR3 coding DNA: TGTGCCAGCAGTTCCGTCGGACTAGCGGGAGCCTACGAGCAGTACTTC.

The gene calls are TRBV29-1 and TRBJ1-2; perhaps TRBD1 as D (5 bases). Germline loops: CDR1 SQVTM, CDR2 ANQGSEA. The CDR3 is 15 amino acids. V shed 5 bases and J shed 2 bases, with 18 bases lying between them. CDR3: CSVPGTRGHNYGYTF. The CDR3 DNA sequence: TGCAGCGTTCCCGGGACCAGAGGGCACAACTATGGCTACACCTTC. The full variable domain, with the rest looked up from reference TRBV29-1 and TRBJ1-2, is SAVISQKPSRDICQRGTSLTIQCQVDSQVTMMFWYRQQPGQSLTLIATANQGSEATYESGFVIDKFPISRPNLTFSTLTVSNMSPEDSSIYLCSVPGTRGHNYGYTFGSGTRLTVV.

V gene TRBV28 combines with J gene TRBJ1-1; TRBD1 is a possible D gene (5 bases). CDR3 length: 13 amino acids. Trimming removed 7 bases at V and 0 bases at J, with 9 bases between. The germline V gene has CDR1 MDHEN and CDR2 SYDVKM. The CDR3 protein is CASTRTLNTEAFF. In DNA, the CDR3 is TGTGCCAGCACCAGGACATTGAACACTGAAGCTTTCTTT.

This clone was detected once. This chain joins TRBV19 and TRBJ1-2; D gene unclear. Germline V CDR1 and CDR2: LNHDA, SQIVND (reference sequence). This CDR3 is 15 amino acids long. V lost 1 base and J lost 5, with 14 bases in between. CDR3 bases: TGTGCCAGTAGTATAGTGTTAGAACAGCCTTATGGCTACACCTTC. Residues: CASSIVLEQPYGYTF.

The V gene is TRBV10-3, the J gene TRBJ1-5; D is unresolved. This CDR3 is built from 17 residues. Trimming took off 0 bases at V and 10 bases at J, with 22 bases between the two ends. The germline V gene has CDR1 ENHRY and CDR2 SYGVKD. Written as DNA, the CDR3 is TGTGCCATCAGTGAGTCGTTTACAGATGCGGCCTCACAACCCCAGCATTTT. It encodes CAISESFTDAASQPQHF.